The sample holds a few counts of the clone carrying this T cell receptor beta chain. This sample was included in a study of blood T cell repertoires in COVID-19. About the study: The United States, Italy and Spain supplied acute and convalescent COVID-19 samples. Sources were T cells, B-cell-depleted T cells, or PBMCs; the material itself was cDNA or gDNA.

Clones were sequenced by immunoSEQ multiplex PCR, and TCRdb holds only the in-frame ones, with some missing. The table includes over 250,000 clones, roughly nine tenths detected once. Participants had their cohort set by participant-reported clinical history. Two negative PCRs, clearance, or symptom resolution were required of recovered Cohort 3 donors. Sequenced sample: PBMCs or T cells enriched from blood (not recorded which). The TCR sequence derives from a woman younger than 30 who had recovered from COVID-19.

CDR3 nucleotides: TGTGCCAGCAGTTCCGAAGGACTAGCGGTTCAAGAGACCCAGTACTTC. This sequence encodes CASSSEGLAVQETQYF. The chain couples TRBV6-6 to TRBJ2-5, with 10 bases matching TRBD2. CDR1 and CDR2 (germline): MNHNY, SVGAGI (reference sequence). The CDR3 runs 16 residues. Trimming at V came to 4 bases and at J to 2 bases, leaving 7 bases not matched to a gene.